Described below is a single T cell receptor beta chain sequence and its context. The data belong to a study of blood T cells in healthy people across ages. About the research overall: Through template switching, about one barcoded beta molecule was captured per two T cells, as measured in model experiments.

Primers used in a second PCR of roughly 6 to 11 cycles were a sample-barcoded 5' primer and a J-beta primer mix. TCRdb independently ran MiXCR on the 5' RACE reads; one entry per CDR3 protein. The repertoire holds about 1,500,000 distinct CDR3 sequences, with approximately 38% as singletons. CDR3 length equals 12 residues. Per germline, CDR1 DFQATT and CDR2 SNEGSKA (reference sequence). V was pared by 3 bases and J by 7 bases, with 10 bases between. Sample: blood. The chain couples TRBV20-1 to TRBJ2-1; maybe TRBD1 (5 bases). The source of this sequence is a woman aged 18 to 35 in good health. The chain's CDR3 is CSARQGDNEQFF. CDR3 DNA: TGCAGTGCTAGGCAGGGTGATAATGAGCAGTTCTTC.